This T cell receptor beta chain comes out of a study of cytomegalovirus exposure and HLA in healthy donors. Study-wide context: When 300 to 400 donors were genotyped, 81% of them were found to fall in the Caucasian-associated ancestry cluster.

Study conclusions and caveats: The study dropped some indistinguishable V segments, TRBV6-2 and TRBV6-3 among them.

About this clone itself: Its antigen remains unidentified.

The CDR3 is made up of 15 amino acids. Germline loops: CDR1 SGHRS, CDR2 YFSETQ. The trim removed 3 bases at V and 4 bases at J, leaving 9 bases unmatched. It was with 60 Vbeta and 13 Jbeta primers that the PCR ran. TCRdb's table, derived via immunoSEQ multiplex PCR, lists solely in-frame clones and lacks some. The sample holds about 140,000 clones, about four fifths seen once. This TCR came from a man younger than 45 in good health and CMV-seronegative. Specimen: PBMCs. This sequence joins TRBV5-1 and TRBJ1-2; 7 bases are shared with TRBD1. This CDR3 is CASSSETGSSYGYTF. CDR3 bases: TGCGCCAGCAGCTCGGAGACAGGGAGCTCCTATGGCTACACCTTC.